Each of the 31 T cell receptor beta chains below was sequenced from the same sample in a study of blood T cell repertoires in COVID-19. The data were produced by immunoSEQ multiplex PCR, yet TCRdb's version contains in-frame clones alone and is incomplete. The sample lists 360,000 or so clones; roughly 87% were seen once. Sequencing used PBMCs or T cells enriched from blood (not recorded which). All receptors derive from a woman between 25 and 40 years old who had recovered from COVID-19.

This rearrangement joins TRBV30 to TRBJ1-2, with TRBD1 identical over 7 bases. The CDR3 extends over 12 amino acids. Germline CDR1 reads GTSNPN; CDR2 reads SVGIG (reference sequence). The V gene end was trimmed by 4 bases and the J gene end by 6 bases; junction bases not matched to a gene: 5. In nucleotides, the CDR3 is TGTGCCTGGATCAGGGGGTTGGATGGCTACACCTTC. Amino acids: CAWIRGLDGYTF.

This chain connects TRBV5-8 to TRBJ2-3; the match to TRBD2 covers 13 bases. The CDR3 contains 18 residues. V lost 6 bases, J lost 0 bases, and 10 bases stayed unmatched. Germline values: CDR1 SGHTS, CDR2 YDEGEE. The CDR3 DNA sequence: TGTGCCAGCACCCTACTAGCGGGAGGGGATGTAAGCACAGATACGCAGTATTTT. Amino acids: CASTLLAGGDVSTDTQYF.

J is TRBJ1-2 and V is TRBV11-2; a possible D gene is TRBD1 (5 bases). CDR1 and CDR2 (germline): SGHAT, FQNNGV. The CDR3 consists of 13 residues. V lost 6 bases and J lost 3, with 11 bases in between. The CDR3 DNA reads TGTGCCAGCAGGCGGGGGACTTACTATGGCTACACCTTC. Its protein product is CASRRGTYYGYTF. The whole variable domain, filled in from reference TRBV11-2 and TRBJ1-2, reads EAGVAQSPRYKIIEKRQSVAFWCNPISGHATLYWYQQILGQGPKLLIQFQNNGVVDDSQLPKDRFSAERLKGVDSTLKIQPAKLEDSAVYLCASRRGTYYGYTFGSGTRLTVV.

This clone was counted a single time. V and J are TRBV29-1 and TRBJ2-5; perhaps TRBD2 as D (6 bases). The V gene lost 4 bases and the J gene lost 5 bases, with 14 bases spanning the gap. CDR3 length: 13 residues. Germline CDR1 is SQVTM and CDR2 is ANQGSEA. The CDR3 loop is CSVGAGTLETQYF. DNA of the CDR3: TGCAGCGTTGGGGCCGGGACTCTGGAGACCCAGTACTTC.

This clone came up once. The J gene is TRBJ1-1, the V gene TRBV7-3; D is ambiguous. This CDR3 is built from 13 residues. In germline, CDR1 is SGHTA, CDR2 FQGTGA. The ends were cut back, 5 bases at V and 0 bases at J, with 7 bases in the middle. The CDR3: CASSPGMNTEAFF. CDR3 bases: TGTGCCAGCAGCCCCGGGATGAACACTGAAGCTTTCTTT.

The CDR3 DNA sequence: TGCGCCAGCAGCTTGGCCGGACAGGGTGCCACCTTC. This gives the protein CASSLAGQGATF. V is TRBV5-1 and J is TRBJ1-2; TRBD1 matches 8 bases. Per the germline V gene, CDR1 is SGHRS and CDR2 is YFSETQ. Trimming cost V 0 bases and J 13 bases; bases outside gene matches: 5. The length of the CDR3 is 12 residues.

V and J are TRBV10-3 and TRBJ2-3, with 8 bases fitting TRBD1. The CDR3 totals 15 residues. The trim removed 6 bases at V and 5 bases at J, leaving 10 bases unmatched. Germline loops: CDR1 ENHRY, CDR2 SYGVKD. DNA for the CDR3: TGTGCCATCAGCGGCGGACAGGGAAGAATAGATACGCAGTATTTT. Translated: CAISGGQGRIDTQYF.

This chain links TRBV14 with TRBJ2-7, with a weak D call TRBD1 (7 bases). Germline CDR1 is SGHDN and CDR2 is FVKESK. Trimming took off 0 bases at V and 3 bases at J, with 12 bases between the two ends. This CDR3 contains 15 residues. The CDR3 is CASSQDSGGNYEQYF. In DNA form, the CDR3 reads TGTGCCAGCAGCCAAGATTCAGGGGGGAACTACGAGCAGTACTTC.

The chain recombines TRBV3-1 (or the pseudogene TRBV3-2) with TRBJ2-3; D uncertain. The CDR3 extends over 14 amino acids. Trimming pared 2 bases from V and 0 bases from J, leaving 6 bases between. Germline V lookup: CDR1 LGHDT, CDR2 YNNKEL (reference sequence). For the CDR3, the DNA is TGTGCCAGCAGCCAATACATTAGCACAGATACGCAGTATTTT. Amino acids: CASSQYISTDTQYF.

This chain uses TRBV5-5 with TRBJ1-1; D not certain. This CDR3 is 15 amino acids long. Per the germline V gene, CDR1 is SGHKS and CDR2 is YYEKEE (reference sequence). V was trimmed by 1 base and J by 0 bases, leaving 10 bases between them. CDR3 region: CASSLSTIMNTEAFF. DNA for the CDR3: TGTGCCAGCAGCTTGTCCACAATCATGAACACTGAAGCTTTCTTT.

The rearrangement links TRBV6-1 to TRBJ2-1; 11 nucleotides line up with TRBD2. Unmatched junction bases numbered 4, after V lost 1 base and J lost 8 bases. This CDR3 spans 15 amino acids. Germline CDR1 reads MNHNS; CDR2 reads SASEGT. CDR3 nucleotides: TGTGCCAGCAGTGAAGGTTTAGCGGGAGGGCATGAGCAGTTCTTC. Its protein is CASSEGLAGGHEQFF.

The chain is built from TRBV28 and TRBJ1-5; D gene ambiguous. CDR1 and CDR2 (germline): MDHEN, SYDVKM. Trimming pared 6 bases from V and 7 bases from J, leaving 10 bases between. The CDR3 contains 12 residues. CDR3 sequence reads: CASRLGSQPQHF. The CDR3 coding sequence is TGTGCCAGCAGGTTAGGGAGCCAGCCCCAGCATTTT.

This rearrangement joins TRBV5-1 to TRBJ1-2, with D perhaps matching TRBD1 (6 bases). CDR1 SGHRS and CDR2 YFSETQ come from the germline V gene. The CDR3 is 16 amino acids. The V and J ends lost 2 bases and 4 bases respectively, with 18 bases between them. The CDR3 DNA reads TGCGCCAGCAGCTTATCCCCGGGGGGGCGCGCCTATGGCTACACCTTC. The encoded protein is CASSLSPGGRAYGYTF.

This sequence joins TRBV3-1 (or the pseudogene TRBV3-2) and TRBJ2-3; the match to TRBD2 covers 9 bases. This CDR3 comprises 15 residues. The V gene's germline CDR1 is LGHDT and CDR2 YNNKEL (reference sequence). Trimming cost V 3 bases and J 0 bases; bases outside gene matches: 1. CDR3 region: CASSQTSGSTDTQYF. CDR3 nucleotides: TGTGCCAGCAGCCAGACTAGCGGAAGCACAGATACGCAGTATTTT.

The chain combines TRBV9 with TRBJ1-6, with D maybe TRBD1 (5 bases). From germline, CDR1 is SGDLS and CDR2 YYNGEE. With 0 bases removed from V and 0 bases from J, the gap between germline ends came to 10 bases. The CDR3 is 17 residues long. CDR3 sequence: CASSVAGGSSYNSPLHF. For the CDR3, the DNA is TGTGCCAGCAGCGTAGCTGGGGGGAGCTCCTATAATTCACCCCTCCACTTT.

The CDR3 nucleotides read TGTGCCAGCAGCTTGGAAGCGGGAGTAAGTAATGAGCAGTTCTTC. Translated: CASSLEAGVSNEQFF. V usage is TRBV5-4 and J usage is TRBJ2-1; 8 nucleotides align to TRBD2. Per the germline V gene, CDR1 is SGHNT and CDR2 is YYREEE (reference sequence). V shed 0 bases and J 7 bases; nucleotides not matched to a gene: 6. The CDR3 loop spans 15 amino acids.

This chain connects TRBV6-5 to TRBJ2-1; the match to TRBD2 covers 8 bases. Germline CDR1 and CDR2: MNHEY and SVGAGI. V was clipped by 4 bases and J by 10 bases; unmatched bases: 12. This CDR3 has 15 residues. Written as DNA, the CDR3 is TGTGCCAGCAGTTCAGCGGGACTAGTAAGCGGCGAGCAGTTCTTC. It specifies CASSSAGLVSGEQFF.

The chain joins TRBV20-1 to TRBJ2-7; 8 positions match TRBD1. V lost 3 bases and J lost 2; bases outside the gene matches: 6. Germline V CDR1 and CDR2: DFQATT, SNEGSKA (reference sequence). CDR3 length: 14 amino acids. The chain's CDR3 is CSASQGAGTYEQYF. CDR3 nucleotide sequence: TGCAGTGCTAGTCAGGGGGCAGGAACCTACGAGCAGTACTTC.

The chain combines TRBV18 with TRBJ2-1; possible D gene TRBD1, 6 bases. V dropped 3 bases and J dropped 13 bases, with 10 bases sitting between them. The V gene's germline CDR1 is KGHSH and CDR2 LQKENI. The CDR3 consists of 11 residues. Written as DNA, the CDR3 is TGTGCCAGCTCACCCACCGGGACACAGTTCTTC. The encoded protein is CASSPTGTQFF.

The chain couples TRBV28 to TRBJ2-1, with 9 bases lining up with TRBD2. With V trimmed by 6 bases and J by 9 bases, 15 bases remained unmatched. CDR1 MDHEN and CDR2 SYDVKM come from the germline V gene. This CDR3 has 16 amino acids. CDR3 sequence (DNA): TGTGCCAGCAGATCTACTGGCGGGAGGGCCTATTTTGAGCAGTTCTTC. It encodes CASRSTGGRAYFEQFF.

This rearrangement joins TRBV24-1 to TRBJ2-7; 8 nucleotides align to TRBD2. CDR3 length: 14 amino acids. J was trimmed by 6 bases and V by 5 bases; bases with no gene match: 8. Germline V gene sequence: CDR1 KGHDR, CDR2 SFDVKD. For the CDR3, the DNA is TGTGCCACCAGTGGGACGGGAGGGAGATCCGAGCAGTACTTC. It yields the protein CATSGTGGRSEQYF.

The chain employs TRBV28 and TRBJ1-6, with TRBD1 matching 10 bases. Germline V gene data show CDR1 as MDHEN and CDR2 as SYDVKM. V was clipped by 5 bases and J by 2 bases; unmatched bases: 3. The CDR3 runs 16 residues. CDR3 residues: CASSRDRGAYNSPLHF. The CDR3 region has the DNA TGTGCCAGCAGTCGGGACAGGGGCGCCTATAATTCACCCCTCCACTTT.

The chain carries TRBV7-9 and TRBJ1-1; 7 bases are shared with TRBD1. V gave up 2 bases and J gave up 8 bases; unmatched junction bases: 5. The CDR3 runs 13 residues. Per the germline V gene, CDR1 is SEHNR and CDR2 is FQNEAQ (reference sequence). CDR3 loop: CASSLPPGQEAFF. In DNA form, the CDR3 reads TGTGCCAGCAGCTTACCACCGGGACAGGAAGCTTTCTTT.

This clone was counted only a few times. The rearrangement joins TRBV15 to TRBJ2-7; the D gene is possibly TRBD1 (6 bases). Between the trimmed V and J ends, which lost 5 bases and 11 bases, there was a span of 22 bases. The CDR3 runs to 14 residues. The germline gives CDR1 LNHNV, CDR2 YYDKDF (reference sequence). CDR3 DNA: TGTGCCACCAGCCCTCGACTCGGGACACAGCTCGAGTACTTC. The encoded protein is CATSPRLGTQLEYF.

The chain uses TRBV29-1 and TRBJ2-7, with D tentatively TRBD1 (5 bases). This CDR3 spans 14 amino acids. CDR1 SQVTM and CDR2 ANQGSEA come from the germline V gene. V shed 0 bases and J shed 7 bases, with 16 bases lying between them. CDR3 loop: CSVEERVRDGEQYF. As DNA, the CDR3 is TGCAGCGTTGAAGAGAGAGTCAGGGATGGGGAGCAGTACTTC.

The V gene is TRBV3-1 (or the pseudogene TRBV3-2), the J gene TRBJ1-5; D is uncertain. CDR1 is LGHDT, CDR2 YNNKEL, per germline (reference sequence). This CDR3 comprises 13 residues. Trimming pared 0 bases from V and 6 bases from J, leaving 6 bases between. The DNA for the CDR3 is TGTGCCAGCAGCCAAGATCAAATTCAGCCCCAGCATTTT. Translated: CASSQDQIQPQHF.

This chain links TRBV18 with TRBJ2-7, with a possible D match to TRBD1 (5 bases). V was shortened by 0 bases and J by 3 bases, with 12 bases between the two germline ends. CDR1 and CDR2 (germline): KGHSH, LQKENI. The CDR3 length is 15 residues. The CDR3 DNA follows: TGTGCCAGCTCACCACCGGGGCAGGGCAACTACGAGCAGTACTTC. Residues: CASSPPGQGNYEQYF.

The chain links TRBV15 to TRBJ1-6; D is unclear. V gave up 5 bases and J gave up 9 bases, with 17 bases separating them. The CDR3 is 15 amino acids. CDR1 is LNHNV and CDR2 is YYDKDF in the germline V gene (reference sequence). The CDR3 here is CATSRTVGGTSPLHF. In DNA form, the CDR3 reads TGTGCCACCAGCCGTACAGTGGGTGGCACTTCACCCCTCCACTTT.

The V and J genes are TRBV18 and TRBJ2-6, with 9 bases that match TRBD1. Germline CDR1 KGHSH, CDR2 LQKENI. The CDR3 has 18 amino acids. Trimming cost V 2 bases and J 0 bases; bases outside gene matches: 5. CDR3: CASSPGGQGSSGANVLTF. The CDR3 DNA is TGTGCCAGCTCACCAGGGGGACAGGGAAGCTCTGGGGCCAACGTCCTGACTTTC. Full variable domain (rest looked up from reference TRBV18 and TRBJ2-6): NAGVMQNPRHLVRRRGQEARLRCSPMKGHSHVYWYRQLPEEGLKFMVYLQKENIIDESGMPKERFSAEFPKEGPSILRIQQVVRGDSAAYFCASSPGGQGSSGANVLTFGAGSRLTVL.

This sequence joins TRBV7-9 and TRBJ2-3; 9 nucleotides line up with TRBD1. CDR1 SEHNR and CDR2 FQNEAQ come from the germline V gene (reference sequence). Unmatched junction bases numbered 4, after V lost 5 bases and J lost 4 bases. This CDR3 has 14 residues. The CDR3 loop reads CASSEGQGADTQYF. The CDR3, as DNA: TGTGCCAGCAGCGAGGGACAGGGAGCAGATACGCAGTATTTT.

This rearrangement joins TRBV5-1 to TRBJ1-4, with D possibly TRBD1 on 6 matching bases. The CDR3 runs to 14 residues. V was pared by 4 bases and J by 3 bases, with 10 bases between. The germline V gene encodes CDR1 SGHRS and CDR2 YFSETQ. CDR3 sequence (DNA): TGCGCCAGCAGCAGGCAGGGGCCTAATGAAAAACTGTTTTTT. Amino acid sequence: CASSRQGPNEKLFF. Variable domain in full (rest from reference TRBV5-1 and TRBJ1-4): KAGVTQTPRYLIKTRGQQVTLSCSPISGHRSVSWYQQTPGQGLQFLFEYFSETQRNKGNFPGRFSGRQFSNSRSEMNVSTLELGDSALYLCASSRQGPNEKLFFGSGTQLSVL.